The clone carrying this T cell receptor beta chain was observed a few times. The antigen is not known. The source of the sample is a study of CD8 T cells in ankylosing spondylitis. General study results and limits: The study identified a TCR beta motif of roughly eight highly homologous variants that appeared characteristic of ankylosing spondylitis blood. Within matched ankylosing spondylitis synovial fluid, disease-linked clones were reportedly significantly enriched. Reactive arthritis synovial fluid and blood previously showed some of these motif variants.

Using quantitative 5'-RACE with molecular barcodes, the authors made TCR beta libraries. Via MiXCR, TCRdb re-called the 5' RACE reads, giving one row per CDR3 protein. The data show more than 650,000 distinct CDR3 sequences, approximately 10% seen once. This CDR3 region has 12 residues. V dropped 2 bases and J dropped 11 bases, with 10 bases sitting between them. Germline V CDR1 and CDR2: MNHEY, SVGEGT. The rearrangement uses TRBV6-2 or TRBV6-3 and TRBJ2-1; unclear D gene. The TCR sequence derives from a male donor with ankylosing spondylitis. The sequenced sample consisted of blood, either unsorted or a sorted T cell fraction (not recorded which). DNA of the CDR3: TGTGCCAGCAGTTACGGGCCGATTAAGCAGTTCTTC. This encodes CASSYGPIKQFF.